A selection of T cell receptor beta chains follows, all from one sample in a study of metastatic and nonmetastatic thyroid tumors. TCRdb re-called clones from the PCR reads using MiXCR. The table includes about 93,000 clones, roughly 12% detected once. Sequencing was carried out using blood. These receptors were collected from a female donor with papillary thyroid cancer or a benign thyroid nodule (not recorded which). Some clones in this sample may be carry-over from other donors' samples. Each CDR3 is given with its conserved first and last residue. Each record gives: V gene, J gene, D gene, clone size, CDR3 DNA, CDR3 protein. A D gene is named only where the DNA matches it firmly. Some rows have no size entry. The others give once, few or many, or a class for an expanded clone.

V: TRBV25-1; J: TRBJ2-7; D: TRBD1; size: many; DNA: TGTGCCAGCAGTGATCCCCGACAGGGGCCTTCCTACGAGCAGTACTTC; CDR3: CASSDPRQGPSYEQYF
V: TRBV2; J: TRBJ2-7; D: -; size: few; DNA: TGTGCCAGCAGTGACGGGACAAGCTACGAGCAGTACTTC; CDR3: CASSDGTSYEQYF
V: TRBV7-6; J: TRBJ2-2; D: TRBD1; size: many; DNA: TGTGCCAGCAGCACCCGTCCGACAGGGAGCACCGGGGAGCTGTTTTTT; CDR3: CASSTRPTGSTGELFF
V: TRBV20-1; J: TRBJ2-3; D: -; size: -; DNA: TGCAGTGCGAAGGTCCTAGCAGCATATACGCAGTATTTT; CDR3: CSAKVLAAYTQYF
V: TRBV5-1; J: TRBJ2-7; D: -; size: -; DNA: TGCGCCAGCAGCCTCCCTTCAGGGTATGGATCCTACGAGCAGTACTTC; CDR3: CASSLPSGYGSYEQYF
V: TRBV19; J: TRBJ2-2; D: -; size: many; DNA: TGTGCCAGTATGTGGGGGTTCACGAACACCGGGGAGCTGTTTTTT; CDR3: CASMWGFTNTGELFF
V: TRBV18; J: TRBJ1-4; D: TRBD1; size: -; DNA: TGTGCCAGCTCGCCTTGGACAGGGGAAAATGAAAAACTGTTTTTT; CDR3: CASSPWTGENEKLFF
V: TRBV6-2/TRBV6-3; J: TRBJ1-2; D: -; size: many; DNA: TGTGCCAGCAGACCGACGTCTACAGGGATTGGCTACACCTTC; CDR3: CASRPTSTGIGYTF
V: TRBV7-2; J: TRBJ2-7; D: -; size: -; DNA: TGTGCCAGCAGCCCACTTATGGAGAGATCCCAGAAGTACTTC; CDR3: CASSPLMERSQKYF
V: TRBV20-1; J: TRBJ1-4; D: -; size: many; DNA: TGCAGTGCTAGTCCGGCTCAGCTCGGGAATGAAAAACTGTTTTTT; CDR3: CSASPAQLGNEKLFF
V: TRBV7-9; J: TRBJ2-3; D: -; size: many; DNA: TGTGCCAGCAGCTTAGTGGGGAGAGCGCAGTATTTT; CDR3: CASSLVGRAQYF
V: TRBV28; J: TRBJ2-7; D: TRBD1; size: many; DNA: TGTGCCAGCAGGGCGACAGGGACCTCCTACGAGCAGTACTTC; CDR3: CASRATGTSYEQYF
V: TRBV19; J: TRBJ1-5; D: -; size: many; DNA: TGTGCCAGTAGTATTGGTGGGTGGGATAGCAATCAGCCCCAGCATTTT; CDR3: CASSIGGWDSNQPQHF
V: TRBV10-3; J: TRBJ2-5; D: -; size: many; DNA: TGTGCCATCAGTGAGGAGGTAGCGGAGATGGGATTGGAGACCCAGTACTTC; CDR3: CAISEEVAEMGLETQYF
V: TRBV15; J: TRBJ2-7; D: -; size: many; DNA: TGTGCCACCAGCAGAGATCATGGGGGGGCTAGAGAGCAGTACTTC; CDR3: CATSRDHGGAREQYF
V: TRBV11-1; J: TRBJ2-1; D: -; size: -; DNA: TGCGCCAGCAGCTTAGTGCTGGACCGCGGACCAAATGAGCAGTTCTTC; CDR3: CASSLVLDRGPNEQFF
V: TRBV24-1; J: TRBJ2-3; D: -; size: few; DNA: TGTGCCACCAGTGAGGGCAGGGCATCGAAGCCGCAGTATTTT; CDR3: CATSEGRASKPQYF
V: TRBV28; J: TRBJ2-7; D: -; size: many; DNA: TGTGCCAGCCGTTACAGCCTGGGCCACTACGAGCAGTACTTC; CDR3: CASRYSLGHYEQYF
V: TRBV20-1; J: TRBJ1-5; D: -; size: -; DNA: TGCAGTGCTAGAGATCCCGATCGGGCGGCTCAGCCCCAGCATTTT; CDR3: CSARDPDRAAQPQHF
V: TRBV30; J: TRBJ2-1; D: -; size: many; DNA: TGTGCCTGGAGTTCTGAATACAATGAGCAGTTCTTC; CDR3: CAWSSEYNEQFF
V: TRBV7-3; J: TRBJ2-3; D: TRBD1; size: few; DNA: TGTGCCAACAGTCACAGGGGGCAGACAGATACGCAGTATTTT; CDR3: CANSHRGQTDTQYF
V: TRBV2; J: TRBJ2-7; D: -; size: many; DNA: TGTGCCAGCAGTGGACTCCTCTCCTACGAGCAGTACTTC; CDR3: CASSGLLSYEQYF
V: TRBV5-1; J: TRBJ2-7; D: -; size: many; DNA: TGCGCCAGCAGTCCGACGGTCCCCTCCTACGAGCAGTACTTC; CDR3: CASSPTVPSYEQYF
V: TRBV6-1; J: TRBJ1-1; D: TRBD1; size: many; DNA: TGTGCCAGCAGTTCGCAGGGGGCAGGGAACACTGAAGCTTTCTTT; CDR3: CASSSQGAGNTEAFF
V: TRBV7-6; J: TRBJ2-7; D: TRBD1; size: many; DNA: TGTGCCAGCAGCCCCCAGGGACAGGACCCTTACGAGCAGTACTTC; CDR3: CASSPQGQDPYEQYF
V: TRBV5-1; J: TRBJ1-3; D: -; size: many; DNA: TGCGCCAGCAGCCTGACATCCCTAGTCTCTGGAAACACCATATATTTT; CDR3: CASSLTSLVSGNTIYF
V: TRBV7-2; J: TRBJ1-2; D: -; size: many; DNA: TGTGCCAGCAGCCGCGGGGGGGGTGTAGGCTACACCTTC; CDR3: CASSRGGGVGYTF
V: TRBV4-3; J: TRBJ2-7; D: -; size: many; DNA: TGCGCCAGCAGCCAAGTTTGGGGGGAGAGTCAGGCAGGGGAGCAGTACTTC; CDR3: CASSQVWGESQAGEQYF
V: TRBV15; J: TRBJ2-7; D: -; size: few; DNA: TGTGCCACCAGCAGAGATCAGATGGGAGTTCCCTACGAGCAGTACTTC; CDR3: CATSRDQMGVPYEQYF
V: TRBV4-2; J: TRBJ2-6; D: -; size: many; DNA: TGTGCCAGCAGCCCGGCCGCCAACGTCCTGACTTTC; CDR3: CASSPAANVLTF
V: TRBV6-1; J: TRBJ2-7; D: -; size: many; DNA: TGTGCCAGCAGTGTACGGGACACCTACGAGCAGTACTTC; CDR3: CASSVRDTYEQYF
V: TRBV30; J: TRBJ1-2; D: -; size: many; DNA: TGTGCCTGGAGTCCCAAGACCTACCAAACTAACTATGGCTACACCTTC; CDR3: CAWSPKTYQTNYGYTF
V: TRBV13; J: TRBJ2-7; D: TRBD2; size: many; DNA: TGTGCCAGCAGCCGGACTAGCGGGAACTTTGACGAGCAGTACTTC; CDR3: CASSRTSGNFDEQYF
V: TRBV7-3; J: TRBJ2-6; D: -; size: many; DNA: TGTGCCAGCAGCTTAGATAGCTCTGGGGCCAACGTCCTGACTTTC; CDR3: CASSLDSSGANVLTF
V: TRBV4-3; J: TRBJ2-2; D: -; size: -; DNA: TGCGCCAGCAGCCAAGTCTACAGTTCGAACACCGGGGAGCTGTTTTTT; CDR3: CASSQVYSSNTGELFF
V: TRBV9; J: TRBJ2-1; D: TRBD2; size: few; DNA: TGTGCCAGCAGCGTAGACAGCGGGAGCTCCTACAATGAGCAGTTCTTC; CDR3: CASSVDSGSSYNEQFF
V: TRBV4-3; J: TRBJ2-1; D: -; size: many; DNA: TGCGCCAGCAGCCAAGATGGTAGTGTGGGGCAGGGTAAGTTCTTC; CDR3: CASSQDGSVGQGKFF
V: TRBV19; J: TRBJ1-5; D: TRBD1; size: many; DNA: TGTGCCAGTACCAAACTATCAGGGGGTGGTCAGCCCCAGCATTTT; CDR3: CASTKLSGGGQPQHF
V: TRBV29-1; J: TRBJ2-7; D: -; size: many; DNA: TGCAGCGTTGGGCGAGAATACGAGCAGTACTTC; CDR3: CSVGREYEQYF
V: TRBV28; J: TRBJ2-7; D: TRBD1; size: many; DNA: TGTGCCAGCATTCCCCCACCGGGACAGGGGTACCACGAGCAGTACTTC; CDR3: CASIPPPGQGYHEQYF
V: TRBV2; J: TRBJ1-2; D: -; size: many; DNA: TGTGCCAGCAGAAAACAGGGAAATGATGGCTACACCTTC; CDR3: CASRKQGNDGYTF
V: TRBV5-5; J: TRBJ2-1; D: -; size: many; DNA: TGTGCCGGCGCCAACCAGAACTACAATGAGCAGTTCTTC; CDR3: CAGANQNYNEQFF
V: TRBV7-9; J: TRBJ1-6; D: -; size: many; DNA: TGTGCCAGCAGCTTATCCCTTGATAATTCACCCCTCCACTTT; CDR3: CASSLSLDNSPLHF
V: TRBV6-2/TRBV6-3; J: TRBJ2-1; D: -; size: few; DNA: TGTGCCAGCAGTCCCGCCTTCCAATATGAGCAGTTCTTC; CDR3: CASSPAFQYEQFF
V: TRBV15; J: TRBJ2-1; D: TRBD1; size: many; DNA: TGTGCCACCAGCAGAGAACAGGGGTCCTACAATGAGCAGTTCTTC; CDR3: CATSREQGSYNEQFF
V: TRBV28; J: TRBJ2-7; D: TRBD1; size: few; DNA: TGTGCCAGCAGTACCCGGGACAGGGGACCCGCTTACGAGCAGTACTTC; CDR3: CASSTRDRGPAYEQYF
V: TRBV20-1; J: TRBJ2-1; D: TRBD2; size: many; DNA: TGCAGTGGGGAGAGCGGGAGAGGCAATGAGCAGTTCTTC; CDR3: CSGESGRGNEQFF
V: TRBV30; J: TRBJ2-2; D: -; size: many; DNA: TGTGCCTGGAGTCCGCGCGGTGCCTCGACCGGGGAGCTGTTTTTT; CDR3: CAWSPRGASTGELFF
V: TRBV6-1; J: TRBJ1-1; D: -; size: few; DNA: TGTGCCAGTCGGGTGAACACTGAAGCTTTCTTT; CDR3: CASRVNTEAFF
V: TRBV6-2/TRBV6-3; J: TRBJ2-7; D: -; size: many; DNA: TGTGCCAGCAGTTACGGGACTTACGAGCAGTACTTC; CDR3: CASSYGTYEQYF
V: TRBV9; J: TRBJ1-2; D: -; size: -; DNA: TGCGCCAGCAGCGTAGCTGGTACAGGGTATGGCTACACCTTC; CDR3: CASSVAGTGYGYTF
V: TRBV4-2; J: TRBJ2-2; D: -; size: many; DNA: TGTGCCAGCGGAGGGGTGAACACCGGGGAGCTGTTTTTT; CDR3: CASGGVNTGELFF
V: TRBV13; J: TRBJ2-3; D: -; size: many; DNA: TGTGCCAGCAGCTTAGGGATGGGGAGCACAGATACGCAGTATTTT; CDR3: CASSLGMGSTDTQYF